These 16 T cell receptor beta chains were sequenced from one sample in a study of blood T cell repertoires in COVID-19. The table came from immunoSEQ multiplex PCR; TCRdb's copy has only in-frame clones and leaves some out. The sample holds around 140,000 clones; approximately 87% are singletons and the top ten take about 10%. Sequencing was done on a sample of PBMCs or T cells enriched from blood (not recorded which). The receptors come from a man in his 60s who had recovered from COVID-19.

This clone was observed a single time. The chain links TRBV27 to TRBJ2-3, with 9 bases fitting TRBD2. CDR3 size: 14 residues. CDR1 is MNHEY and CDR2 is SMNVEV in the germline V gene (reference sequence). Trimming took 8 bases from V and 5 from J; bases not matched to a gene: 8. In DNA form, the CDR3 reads TGTGCCAGCTCCCAGCGGGAGGCCGGAGATACGCAGTATTTT. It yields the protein CASSQREAGDTQYF.

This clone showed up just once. CDR3 DNA: TGTGCCACCAGCAGCTCCGTTGGCGGGAGATTAAATACGCAGTATTTT. This gives the protein CATSSSVGGRLNTQYF. J is TRBJ2-3 and V is TRBV15; 7 bases map to TRBD2. Germline CDR1 reads LNHNV; CDR2 reads YYDKDF (reference sequence). V trimming: 3 bases; J trimming: 7 bases; junction bases outside the gene matches: 13. CDR3 length: 16 amino acids.

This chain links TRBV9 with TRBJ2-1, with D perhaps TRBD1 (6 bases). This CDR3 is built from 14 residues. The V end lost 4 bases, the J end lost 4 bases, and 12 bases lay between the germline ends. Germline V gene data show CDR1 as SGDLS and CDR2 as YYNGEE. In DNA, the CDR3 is TGTGCCAGCAGCATTGGGACACCATACAATGAGCAGTTCTTC. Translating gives CASSIGTPYNEQFF.

Here the CDR3 DNA reads TGTGCCAGCTCGCGTAAGAACGCCGCTGGCTACACCTTC. It yields the protein CASSRKNAAGYTF. The genes are TRBV2 and TRBJ1-2; D unclear. Per the germline V gene, CDR1 is SNHLY and CDR2 is FYNNEI. The V end was cut by 8 bases, the J end by 7 bases, with 17 bases between. The length of the CDR3 is 13 residues.

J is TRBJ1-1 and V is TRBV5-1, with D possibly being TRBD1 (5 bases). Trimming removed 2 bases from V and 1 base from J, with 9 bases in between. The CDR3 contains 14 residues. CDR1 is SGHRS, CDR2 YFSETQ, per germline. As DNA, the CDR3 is TGCGCCAGCAGCTTTGGGGGGACGAACACTGAAGCTTTCTTT. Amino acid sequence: CASSFGGTNTEAFF.

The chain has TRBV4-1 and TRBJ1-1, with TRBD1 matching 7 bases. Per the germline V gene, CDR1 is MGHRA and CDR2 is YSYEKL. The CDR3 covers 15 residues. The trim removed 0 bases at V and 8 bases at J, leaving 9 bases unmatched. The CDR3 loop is CASSQDGQGGQEAFF. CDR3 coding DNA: TGCGCCAGCAGCCAAGATGGGCAGGGGGGACAAGAAGCTTTCTTT.

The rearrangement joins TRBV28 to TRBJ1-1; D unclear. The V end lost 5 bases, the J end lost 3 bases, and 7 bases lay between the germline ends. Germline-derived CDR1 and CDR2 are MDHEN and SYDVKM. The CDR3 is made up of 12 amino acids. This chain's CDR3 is CASSGRDTEAFF. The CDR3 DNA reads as TGTGCCAGCAGTGGCCGGGACACTGAAGCTTTCTTT.

The CDR3 DNA is TGTGCCAGTAGTATATTCCCAAACTACGAGCAGTACTTC. Its translation: CASSIFPNYEQYF. This chain links TRBV19 with TRBJ2-7; D unresolved. CDR1 and CDR2 from the germline V gene are LNHDA and SQIVND (reference sequence). Trimming pared 2 bases from V and 3 bases from J, leaving 8 bases between. CDR3 length: 13 amino acids.

CDR3 nucleotides: TGTGCCAGCAGTTGGGGACAGGGTGAGGGCGAGCAGTACTTC. Amino acids: CASSWGQGEGEQYF. The chain recombines TRBV27 with TRBJ2-7, with TRBD1 matching 9 bases. The germline gives CDR1 MNHEY, CDR2 SMNVEV (reference sequence). The CDR3 has 14 residues. J lost 6 bases, V lost 4 bases, and 7 bases had no gene match.

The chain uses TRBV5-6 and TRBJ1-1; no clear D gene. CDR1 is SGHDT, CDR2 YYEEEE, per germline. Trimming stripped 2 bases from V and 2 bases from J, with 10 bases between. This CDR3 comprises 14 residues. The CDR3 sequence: CASSFAGRNTEAFF. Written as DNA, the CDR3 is TGTGCCAGCAGCTTTGCGGGCAGAAACACTGAAGCTTTCTTT.

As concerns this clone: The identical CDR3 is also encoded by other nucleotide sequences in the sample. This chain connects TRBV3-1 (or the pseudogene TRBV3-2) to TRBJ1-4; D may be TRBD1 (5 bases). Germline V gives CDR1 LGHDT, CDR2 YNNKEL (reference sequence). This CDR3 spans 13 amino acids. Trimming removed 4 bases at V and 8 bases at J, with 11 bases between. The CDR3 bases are TGTGCCAGCAGCCGGGGGGGTCGGGAAAAACTGTTTTTT. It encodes CASSRGGREKLFF.

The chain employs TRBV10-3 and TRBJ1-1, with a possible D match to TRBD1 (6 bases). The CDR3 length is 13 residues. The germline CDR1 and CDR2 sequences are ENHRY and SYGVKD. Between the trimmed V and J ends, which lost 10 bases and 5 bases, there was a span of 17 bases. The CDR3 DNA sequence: TGTGCCACACAGGGCGATTGGGGGACTGAAGCTTTCTTT. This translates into CATQGDWGTEAFF.

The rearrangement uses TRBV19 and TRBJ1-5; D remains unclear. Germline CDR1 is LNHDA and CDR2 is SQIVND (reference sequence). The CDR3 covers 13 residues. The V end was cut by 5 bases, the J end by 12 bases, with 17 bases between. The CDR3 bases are TGTGCCAGTAGTTTCCTGGGAGACTCATACCAGCATTTT. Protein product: CASSFLGDSYQHF.

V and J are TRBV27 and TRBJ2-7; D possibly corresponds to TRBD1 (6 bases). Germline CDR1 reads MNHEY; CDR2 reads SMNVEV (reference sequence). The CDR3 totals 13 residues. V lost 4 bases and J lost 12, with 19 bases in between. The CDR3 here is CASSWFATGFPYF. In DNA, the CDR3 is TGTGCCAGCAGTTGGTTTGCGACAGGTTTCCCGTACTTC.

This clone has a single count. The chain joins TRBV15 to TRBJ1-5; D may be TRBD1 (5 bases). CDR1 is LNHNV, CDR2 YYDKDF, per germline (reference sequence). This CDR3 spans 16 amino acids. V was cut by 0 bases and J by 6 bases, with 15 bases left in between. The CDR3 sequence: CATSRELRQGGQPQHF. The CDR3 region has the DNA TGTGCCACCAGCAGAGAATTAAGGCAGGGCGGTCAGCCCCAGCATTTT.

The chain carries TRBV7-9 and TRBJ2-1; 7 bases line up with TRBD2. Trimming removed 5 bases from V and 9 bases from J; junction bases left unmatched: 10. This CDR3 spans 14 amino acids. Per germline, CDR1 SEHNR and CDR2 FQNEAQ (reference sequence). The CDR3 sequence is CASSPVLGGLEQFF. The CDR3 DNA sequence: TGTGCCAGCAGCCCAGTCCTGGGAGGGCTTGAGCAGTTCTTC.